The next 32 T cell receptor beta chains were all read from a single sample in a study of identical twins. TCRdb fed the 5' RACE reads into MiXCR, producing one record per CDR3 protein. The repertoire holds about 530,000 distinct CDR3 sequences, with approximately 20% as singletons. The sample was also reused in another study, on yellow fever vaccine responses in identical twins.

Source material: CD4+ T cells sorted from blood. The receptor source for this set is a woman between 18 and 30 years old in good health.

The rearrangement links TRBV20-1 to TRBJ2-1; D gene ambiguous. CDR3 length: 13 amino acids. V lost 2 bases to trimming and J lost 9 bases, with 14 bases between them. Per the germline V gene, CDR1 is DFQATT and CDR2 is SNEGSKA (reference sequence). CDR3 loop: CSARIFLGTEQFF. The CDR3 DNA reads as TGCAGTGCTAGAATATTTTTGGGAACTGAGCAGTTCTTC.

This clonotype was detected only a few times. The J gene is TRBJ1-1, the V gene TRBV12-3 or TRBV12-4; the D gene is possibly TRBD1 (5 bases). There are 16 residues in the CDR3. V shed 4 bases and J shed 3 bases, with 18 bases lying between them. CDR3 region: CASSSPRDGIYTEAFF. The CDR3 bases are TGTGCCAGCAGTTCACCCCGGGACGGCATATACACTGAAGCTTTCTTT.

The CDR3 nucleotides are TGTGCCACCAGTGAGAAGGACGGACGGGAGGACACTGAAGCTTTCTTT. This sequence encodes CATSEKDGREDTEAFF. This chain uses TRBV24-1 with TRBJ1-1; D is unclear. V was clipped by 4 bases and J by 3 bases, with 17 bases between them. Per germline, CDR1 KGHDR and CDR2 SFDVKD. The CDR3 has 16 residues.

This clonotype was seen at least ten times. The chain combines TRBV7-9 with TRBJ1-1, with D unclear. V shed 4 bases and J shed 7 bases, with 7 bases lying between them. Germline lookup yields CDR1 SEHNR and CDR2 FQNEAQ (reference sequence). This CDR3 comprises 11 residues. CDR3 sequence: CASSSLFEAFF. The CDR3 DNA follows: TGTGCCAGCAGCTCGCTTTTTGAAGCTTTCTTT.

This clonotype was counted many times. The chain has TRBV5-1 and TRBJ2-3; the D gene is possibly TRBD2 (7 bases). CDR1 and CDR2 from the germline V gene are SGHRS and YFSETQ. V shed 6 bases and J shed 4 bases, with 15 bases lying between them. The CDR3 loop spans 14 amino acids. In DNA, the CDR3 is TGCGCCAGCACTTCTGGGGGGGCGGCAGATACGCAGTATTTT. It codes for CASTSGGAADTQYF.

This clonotype appeared a few times. The chain recombines TRBV7-2 with TRBJ2-2; no definite D call. Per germline, CDR1 SGHTA and CDR2 FQGNSA. Deletions cut 4 bases from V and 6 bases from J, with 15 bases between. CDR3 size: 15 residues. The CDR3 is CASSSNPTRPGELFF. The DNA of the CDR3 is TGTGCCAGCAGCTCCAACCCGACAAGACCCGGGGAGCTGTTTTTT.

This clonotype turned up a few times. The V gene is TRBV12-3 or TRBV12-4, the J gene TRBJ2-5; 8 nucleotides line up with TRBD1. CDR3 length equals 13 residues. Trimming at V came to 7 bases and at J to 4 bases, leaving 5 bases not matched to a gene. As DNA, the CDR3 is TGTGCCAGCAACCCGACAGGGGCAGAGACCCAGTACTTC. This translates into CASNPTGAETQYF.

This sequence joins TRBV5-6 and TRBJ2-7; D is uncertain. The CDR3 contains 14 residues. V gave up 5 bases and J gave up 1 base, with 13 bases separating them. Germline-derived CDR1 and CDR2 are SGHDT and YYEEEE. CDR3 sequence (DNA): TGTGCCAGCAGGGATGGGGTGAAATCCTACGAGCAGTACTTC. This sequence encodes CASRDGVKSYEQYF.

The chain carries TRBV6-9 and TRBJ1-2; 10 bases agree with TRBD1. The V gene's germline CDR1 is MNHGY and CDR2 SVAAGI. This CDR3 spans 15 amino acids. With 2 bases clipped from V and 5 bases from J, the junction kept 5 bases outside the gene matches. The CDR3 region is CASSYSGTGVYGYTF. CDR3 DNA sequence: TGTGCCAGCAGTTATAGCGGGACAGGGGTGTATGGCTACACCTTC.

The genes are TRBV2 and TRBJ2-3; 8 nucleotides align to TRBD1. Trimming removed 6 bases from V and 4 bases from J; junction bases left unmatched: 9. Looked up from germline, CDR1 is SNHLY and CDR2 is FYNNEI. The CDR3 runs to 15 residues. This CDR3 reads CASSTQGAVADTQYF. In DNA form, the CDR3 reads TGTGCCAGCAGCACCCAGGGGGCTGTGGCAGATACGCAGTATTTT. The complete variable domain, with remaining parts taken from reference TRBV2 and TRBJ2-3, reads EPEVTQTPSHQVTQMGQEVILRCVPISNHLYFYWYRQILGQKVEFLVSFYNNEISEKSEIFDDQFSVERPDGSNFTLKIRSTKLEDSAMYFCASSTQGAVADTQYFGPGTRLTVL.

The chain has TRBV20-1 and TRBJ2-1, with 8 bases lining up with TRBD2. Trimming at V came to 1 base and at J to 9 bases, leaving 2 bases not matched to a gene. CDR3 size: 12 residues. Germline loops: CDR1 DFQATT, CDR2 SNEGSKA (reference sequence). The CDR3 loop reads CSARGTSSEQFF. In DNA form, the CDR3 reads TGCAGTGCTAGAGGGACTAGCAGTGAGCAGTTCTTC.

This chain connects TRBV6-1 to TRBJ1-6, with D perhaps TRBD1 (6 bases). Germline CDR1 reads MNHNS; CDR2 reads SASEGT. The CDR3 totals 12 residues. Trimming stripped 5 bases from V and 9 bases from J, with 8 bases between. The CDR3 loop is CASSPDSSPLHF. DNA for the CDR3: TGTGCCAGCAGTCCGGACAGTTCACCCCTCCACTTT.

This clonotype was seen a handful of times. The J gene is TRBJ2-7, the V gene TRBV27, with a weak D call TRBD2 (6 bases). CDR1 is MNHEY, CDR2 SMNVEV, per germline (reference sequence). The CDR3 consists of 13 residues. Trimming removed 8 bases at V and 0 bases at J, with 11 bases between. CDR3 region: CASRSGGSYEQYV. Written as DNA, the CDR3 is TGTGCCAGCCGTTCCGGGGGCTCCTACGAGCAGTACGTC.

The chain links TRBV5-1 to TRBJ2-1; weak D call: TRBD1 (6 bases). CDR1 is SGHRS, CDR2 YFSETQ, per germline. The ends were cut back, 5 bases at V and 5 bases at J, with 14 bases in the middle. The CDR3 spans 14 residues. DNA for the CDR3: TGCGCCAGCAGGCTGACAGGTCTGGACAATGAGCAGTTCTTC. It encodes CASRLTGLDNEQFF.

The count of this clonotype is one. The chain couples TRBV5-1 to TRBJ2-2; possibly TRBD1 or TRBD2 for D (5 bases each). The CDR3 has 18 amino acids. CDR1 is SGHRS and CDR2 is YFSETQ in the germline V gene. Trimming shortened V by 0 bases and J by 2 bases, and 17 bases separated the two germline ends. CDR3 DNA sequence: TGCGCCAGCAGCTTGGCCAAACTTTGGGACGGAAACACCGGGGAGCTGTTTTTT. Its protein is CASSLAKLWDGNTGELFF.

This clonotype has a count of ten or more. The V and J genes are TRBV12-3 or TRBV12-4 and TRBJ2-3, with 7 bases matching TRBD2. J was trimmed by 3 bases and V by 6 bases; bases with no gene match: 3. This CDR3 has 13 residues. The CDR3 nucleotides are TGTGCCAGCAGCGAACTAGCGACAGATACGCAGTATTTT. It yields the protein CASSELATDTQYF.

This clonotype was seen a few times. The chain joins TRBV7-2 to TRBJ1-5; D call uncertain. This CDR3 has 15 residues. V was clipped by 1 base and J by 2 bases, with 9 bases between them. Per the germline V gene, CDR1 is SGHTA and CDR2 is FQGNSA. The CDR3 nucleotides are TGTGCCAGCAGCTTAGATTTCTGGGGCAATCAGCCCCAGCATTTT. This gives the protein CASSLDFWGNQPQHF. The complete variable domain, with remaining parts taken from reference TRBV7-2 and TRBJ1-5, reads GAGVSQSPSNKVTEKGKDVELRCDPISGHTALYWYRQSLGQGLEFLIYFQGNSAPDKSGLPSDRFSAERTGGSVSTLTIQRTQQEDSAVYLCASSLDFWGNQPQHFGDGTRLSIL.

This chain links TRBV2 with TRBJ1-5; 8 positions match TRBD1. Unmatched junction bases numbered 8, after V lost 4 bases and J lost 6 bases. Germline V gene data show CDR1 as SNHLY and CDR2 as FYNNEI. This CDR3 comprises 15 residues. Here the CDR3 DNA reads TGTGCCAGCAGTGGAAACAGGGGGGTGGGTCAGCCCCAGCATTTT. Protein: CASSGNRGVGQPQHF.

The V call is TRBV7-8, the J call TRBJ1-3; tentative D call: TRBD1 (5 bases). Trimming removed 2 bases at V and 0 bases at J, with 14 bases between. The CDR3 consists of 17 residues. Germline CDR1 and CDR2: SGHVS and FQNEAQ. The CDR3: CASSLFAAGDSGNTIYF. The DNA for the CDR3 is TGTGCCAGCAGCTTATTCGCGGCGGGGGACTCTGGAAACACCATATATTTT. The whole variable domain, remainder taken from reference TRBV7-8 and TRBJ1-3, is GAGVSQSPRYKVAKRGQDVALRCDPISGHVSLFWYQQALGQGPEFLTYFQNEAQLDKSGLPSDRFFAERPEGSVSTLKIQRTQQEDSAVYLCASSLFAAGDSGNTIYFGEGSWLTVV.

The rearrangement joins TRBV15 to TRBJ2-1; 8 nucleotides match TRBD2. The V segment lost 3 bases and the J segment 9 bases; nucleotides outside the gene matches: 13. The CDR3 length is 16 residues. The germline V gene encodes CDR1 LNHNV and CDR2 YYDKDF (reference sequence). This chain's CDR3 is CATSSALGGGKLEQFF. As DNA, the CDR3 is TGTGCCACCAGCAGTGCCCTAGGCGGGGGGAAGCTTGAGCAGTTCTTC.

As concerns this clonotype: The germline gene is not matched at one end of the junction; a read error may be the cause. The rearrangement uses TRBV12-3 or TRBV12-4 and TRBJ2-1; 9 positions match TRBD2. The CDR3 is made up of 17 amino acids. CDR3 loop: CASSFRGGGAGVNEHFF. The CDR3 bases are TGTGCCAGCAGTTTCCGTGGCGGGGGGGCCGGGGTCAATGAGCACTTCTTC.

This clonotype was counted a few times. The chain couples TRBV27 to TRBJ2-1; D is possibly TRBD1 or TRBD2 (6 bases each). V was shortened by 10 bases and J by 15 bases, with 22 bases between the two germline ends. The CDR3 has 12 amino acids. Germline V lookup: CDR1 MNHEY, CDR2 SMNVEV (reference sequence). CDR3 amino acids: CATRTPGASSFF. The DNA of the CDR3 is TGTGCCACTAGAACCCCGGGGGCTAGTTCGTTCTTC.

The chain joins TRBV6-1 to TRBJ2-5; 8 nucleotides agree with TRBD1. From germline, CDR1 is MNHNS and CDR2 SASEGT. The CDR3 has 16 residues. The trim removed 2 bases at V and 2 bases at J, leaving 7 bases unmatched. DNA of the CDR3: TGTGCCAGCAGTGAAACGGACAGGGTGAGGCAAGAGACCCAGTACTTC. This encodes CASSETDRVRQETQYF.

This clonotype has a handful of counts. As DNA, the CDR3 is TGCGCCAGCAGACAGGGCCGGGAGCAGTACTTC. Its protein is CASRQGREQYF. This chain joins TRBV10-2 and TRBJ2-7; a possible D gene is TRBD1 (6 bases). The CDR3 is made up of 11 amino acids. Trimming shortened V by 6 bases and J by 7 bases, and 10 bases separated the two germline ends. Germline assignment: CDR1 WSHSY and CDR2 SAAADI.

This clonotype was seen a handful of times. The chain recombines TRBV7-2 with TRBJ1-1; D call uncertain. In germline, CDR1 is SGHTA, CDR2 FQGNSA. V gave up 2 bases and J gave up 4 bases, with 5 bases separating them. The CDR3 has 12 residues. As DNA, the CDR3 is TGTGCCAGCAGCTTATATTCCACTGAAGCTTTCTTT. Translated, it gives CASSLYSTEAFF.

A few counts support this clonotype. This chain links TRBV12-3 or TRBV12-4 with TRBJ1-6; TRBD1 agrees at 7 bases. CDR3 size: 15 residues. Trimming took 6 bases from V and 10 from J; bases not matched to a gene: 12. The CDR3: CASSRGGQLYSPLHF. The DNA for the CDR3 is TGTGCCAGCAGCCGAGGGGGACAGCTATACTCACCCCTCCACTTT.

The sample holds many counts of this clonotype. This chain connects TRBV12-3 or TRBV12-4 to TRBJ2-2, with D perhaps TRBD1 or TRBD2 (5 bases each). The CDR3 is 14 residues long. V gave up 3 bases and J gave up 1 base, with 6 bases separating them. DNA for the CDR3: TGTGCCAGCAGTTTTGGGGGGAACACCGGGGAGCTGTTTTTT. Translation gives CASSFGGNTGELFF.

This chain connects TRBV28 to TRBJ2-1; D is unresolved. CDR1 is MDHEN, CDR2 SYDVKM, per germline. The CDR3 contains 15 residues. The V end was cut by 8 bases, the J end by 8 bases, with 22 bases between. CDR3 loop: CASGHNRAQADEQFF. CDR3 nucleotide sequence: TGTGCCAGCGGGCATAACCGGGCCCAGGCTGATGAGCAGTTCTTC.

The chain is built from TRBV6-2 or TRBV6-3 and TRBJ2-3; TRBD1 agrees at 10 bases. Germline CDR1 reads MNHEY; CDR2 reads SVGEGT. The CDR3 contains 15 residues. J lost 3 bases, V lost 5 bases, and 5 bases had no gene match. CDR3 coding DNA: TGTGCCAGCAGTCGACCGGGACAGGGGACAGATACGCAGTATTTT. Translating it yields CASSRPGQGTDTQYF.

V and J are TRBV11-2 and TRBJ2-1; 7 nucleotides match TRBD1. This CDR3 has 15 residues. Germline trimming cut 5 bases from V and 10 bases from J; bases unmatched to any gene: 14. CDR1 and CDR2 (germline): SGHAT, FQNNGV. The CDR3 loop is CASSPDRVKALEQFF. The DNA for the CDR3 is TGTGCCAGCAGCCCCGACAGGGTAAAGGCTTTGGAGCAGTTCTTC.

This clonotype was observed a handful of times. The chain carries TRBV12-3 or TRBV12-4 and TRBJ2-2; no reliable D call. The CDR3 loop spans 15 amino acids. Between the trimmed V and J ends, which lost 5 bases and 7 bases, there was a span of 17 bases. CDR3 sequence (DNA): TGTGCCAGCAGTCCCAATGTCCGGTTAGGCGGGGAGCTGTTTTTT. It encodes CASSPNVRLGGELFF.

In its sample, this clonotype was seen a few times. This chain joins TRBV7-9 and TRBJ2-1, with 14 nucleotides matching TRBD2. The length of the CDR3 is 16 residues. Trimming cost V 5 bases and J 5 bases; bases outside gene matches: 5. Germline CDR1 reads SEHNR; CDR2 reads FQNEAQ (reference sequence). CDR3 sequence: CASSPGTSGRDNEQFF. CDR3 sequence (DNA): TGTGCCAGCAGCCCTGGGACTAGCGGGAGAGACAATGAGCAGTTCTTC.